This T cell receptor (beta chain) was identified during a study of blood T cell repertoires in COVID-19. On the study more broadly: In each case, the material was cDNA or gDNA derived from T cells, B-cell-depleted T cells, or PBMCs.

Allocation to cohorts depended on clinical history reported by the participants. In the original analysis: Cell counts per sample came from amplifying reference gene primers. This table comes from immunoSEQ multiplex PCR, and its TCRdb copy is limited to in-frame clones, with some not included. V and J calls and clone size are as listed in that table; D and trimming were resolved from the DNA. Of 200,000 or so clones in the sample, about 90% are singletons; the top ten hold approximately 11%. V dropped 9 bases and J dropped 6; count of bases not matched to a gene: 4. Looked up from germline, CDR1 is LNHDA and CDR2 is SQIVND (reference sequence). The CDR3 sequence is 13 residues long.

This sequence joins TRBV19 and TRBJ2-2; 10 bases align to TRBD1. The origin of this receptor is a man aged 30 to 39 who had recovered from COVID-19. The sequencing sample was made of PBMCs or T cells enriched from blood (not recorded which). The CDR3 DNA reads as TGTGCCAGCTCGACAGGGGGCGCCGGGGAGCTGTTTTTT. Protein: CASSTGGAGELFF.